The T cell receptor (beta chain) described here comes from a study of blood T cell repertoires in COVID-19. Looking at the study overall: The origin of the acute and convalescent COVID-19 samples was the United States, Italy and Spain. The cDNA or gDNA used as material had been derived from T cells, B-cell-depleted T cells, or PBMCs.

Germline CDR1 is LNHDA and CDR2 is SQIVND (reference sequence). Trimming took 3 bases from V and 1 from J; bases not matched to a gene: 7. CDR3 size: 16 residues. In the authors' workflow: The assay estimated nucleated cells by amplifying reference gene primers. The protocol was immunoSEQ multiplex PCR, while the TCRdb copy is restricted to in-frame clones and leaves out a portion. V and J calls and clone size come straight from that table; D and trimming were deduced from the DNA. The sample records 35,000 to 55,000 clones, roughly 70% being singletons. This clone has a single count. This TCR derives from an elderly man with acute or convalescent COVID-19. The specimen was peripheral blood. This chain joins TRBV19 and TRBJ2-3, with 7 bases identical to TRBD1. The CDR3 region has the DNA TGTGCCAGTAGTATTGTTGGGACAGCCGGCACAGATACGCAGTATTTT. Amino acids: CASSIVGTAGTDTQYF.